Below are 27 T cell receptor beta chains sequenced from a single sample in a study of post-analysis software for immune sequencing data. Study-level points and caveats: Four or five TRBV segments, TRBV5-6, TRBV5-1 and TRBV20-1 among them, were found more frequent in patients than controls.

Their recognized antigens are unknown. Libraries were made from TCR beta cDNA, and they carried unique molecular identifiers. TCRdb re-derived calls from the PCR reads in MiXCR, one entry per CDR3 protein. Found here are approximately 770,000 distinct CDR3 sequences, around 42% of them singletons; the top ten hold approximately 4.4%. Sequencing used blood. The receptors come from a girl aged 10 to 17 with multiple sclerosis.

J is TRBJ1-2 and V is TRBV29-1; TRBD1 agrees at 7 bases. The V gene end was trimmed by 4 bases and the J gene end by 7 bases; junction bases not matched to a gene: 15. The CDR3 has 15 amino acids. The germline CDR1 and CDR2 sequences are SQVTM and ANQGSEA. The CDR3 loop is CSVGPRDSHLGGYTF. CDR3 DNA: TGCAGCGTTGGGCCCCGGGACAGTCATCTCGGTGGCTACACCTTC.

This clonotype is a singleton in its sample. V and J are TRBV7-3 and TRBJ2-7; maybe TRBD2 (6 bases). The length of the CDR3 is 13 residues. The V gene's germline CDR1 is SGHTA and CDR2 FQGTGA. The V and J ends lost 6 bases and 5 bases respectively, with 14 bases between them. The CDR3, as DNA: TGTGCCAGCAGTAACACCGGGAGCGACGAGCAGTACTTC. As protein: CASSNTGSDEQYF.

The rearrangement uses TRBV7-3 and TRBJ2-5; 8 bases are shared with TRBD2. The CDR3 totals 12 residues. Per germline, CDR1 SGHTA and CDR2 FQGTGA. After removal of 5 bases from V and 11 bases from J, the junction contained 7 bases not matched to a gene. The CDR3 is CASSPGGGPQYF. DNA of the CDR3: TGTGCCAGCAGCCCCGGCGGGGGGCCGCAGTACTTC.

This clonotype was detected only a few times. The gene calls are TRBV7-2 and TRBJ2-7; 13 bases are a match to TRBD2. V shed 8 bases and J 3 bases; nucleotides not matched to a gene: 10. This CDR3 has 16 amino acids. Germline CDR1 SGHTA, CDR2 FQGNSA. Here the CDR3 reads CASGPGGLAGNYEQYF. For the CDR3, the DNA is TGTGCCAGCGGTCCAGGGGGACTAGCGGGAAACTACGAGCAGTACTTC.

DNA of the CDR3: TGTGCCAGCAGCTCCGGCGGGGGAGCCTCCTACAATGAGCAGTTCTTC. This encodes CASSSGGGASYNEQFF. V gene TRBV12-3 or TRBV12-4 combines with J gene TRBJ2-1; 7 bases are shared with TRBD2. The trim removed 6 bases at V and 0 bases at J, leaving 8 bases unmatched. This CDR3 is built from 16 residues.

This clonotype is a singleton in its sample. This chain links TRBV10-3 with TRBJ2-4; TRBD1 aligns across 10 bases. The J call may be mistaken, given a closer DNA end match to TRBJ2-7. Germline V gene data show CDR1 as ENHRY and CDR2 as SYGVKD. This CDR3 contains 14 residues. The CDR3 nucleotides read TGTGCCATCAGTGAAGACAGGGGGCGGGTCGAGCAGTACTTC. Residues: CAISEDRGRVEQYF.

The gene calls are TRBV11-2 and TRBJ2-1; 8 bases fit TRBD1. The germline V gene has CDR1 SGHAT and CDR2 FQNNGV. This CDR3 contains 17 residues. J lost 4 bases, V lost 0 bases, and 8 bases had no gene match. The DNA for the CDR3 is TGTGCCAGCAGCTTAGAACTGACGACAGGGGCATACAATGAGCAGTTCTTC. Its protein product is CASSLELTTGAYNEQFF. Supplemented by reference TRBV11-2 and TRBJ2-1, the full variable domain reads EAGVAQSPRYKIIEKRQSVAFWCNPISGHATLYWYQQILGQGPKLLIQFQNNGVVDDSQLPKDRFSAERLKGVDSTLKIQPAKLEDSAVYLCASSLELTTGAYNEQFFGPGTRLTVL.

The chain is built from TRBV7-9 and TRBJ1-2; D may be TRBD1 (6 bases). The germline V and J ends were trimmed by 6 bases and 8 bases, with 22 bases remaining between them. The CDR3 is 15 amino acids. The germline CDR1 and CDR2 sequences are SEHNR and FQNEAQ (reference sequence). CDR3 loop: CASRTGGGTGTGYTF. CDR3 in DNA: TGTGCCAGCAGAACTGGGGGCGGTACAGGGACAGGCTACACCTTC.

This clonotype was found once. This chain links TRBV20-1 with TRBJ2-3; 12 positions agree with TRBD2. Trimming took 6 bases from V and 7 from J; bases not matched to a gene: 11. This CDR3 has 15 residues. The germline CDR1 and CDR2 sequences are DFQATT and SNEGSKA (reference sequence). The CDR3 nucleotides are TGCAGTGCGGAAAGGACTAGCGGGGCGGACAATACGCAGTATTTT. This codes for CSAERTSGADNTQYF.

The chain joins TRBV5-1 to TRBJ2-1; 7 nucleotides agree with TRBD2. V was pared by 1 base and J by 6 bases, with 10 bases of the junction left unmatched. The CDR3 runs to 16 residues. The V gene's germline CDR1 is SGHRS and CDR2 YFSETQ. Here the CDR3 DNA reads TGCGCCAGCAGCTTGACTGCGGGAGAGCTATTCAATGAGCAGTTCTTC. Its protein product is CASSLTAGELFNEQFF.

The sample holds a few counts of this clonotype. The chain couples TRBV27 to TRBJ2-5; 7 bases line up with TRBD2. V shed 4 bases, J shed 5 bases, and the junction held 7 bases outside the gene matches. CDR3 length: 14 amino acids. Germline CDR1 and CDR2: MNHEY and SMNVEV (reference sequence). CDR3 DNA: TGTGCCAGCAGTTGGGCGGGGAGGGTGGAGACCCAGTACTTC. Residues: CASSWAGRVETQYF.

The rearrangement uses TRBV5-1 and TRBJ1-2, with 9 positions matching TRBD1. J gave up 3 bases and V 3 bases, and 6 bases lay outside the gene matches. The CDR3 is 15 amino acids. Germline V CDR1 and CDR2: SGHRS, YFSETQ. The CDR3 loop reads CASSSQTGGYYGYTF. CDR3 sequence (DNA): TGCGCCAGCAGCTCCCAGACAGGGGGATACTATGGCTACACCTTC.

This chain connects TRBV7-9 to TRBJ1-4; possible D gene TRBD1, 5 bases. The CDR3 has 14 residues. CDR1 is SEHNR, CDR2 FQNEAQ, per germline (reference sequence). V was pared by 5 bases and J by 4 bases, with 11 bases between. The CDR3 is CASSPGLINEKLFF. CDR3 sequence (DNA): TGTGCCAGCAGCCCGGGACTGATTAATGAAAAACTGTTTTTT.

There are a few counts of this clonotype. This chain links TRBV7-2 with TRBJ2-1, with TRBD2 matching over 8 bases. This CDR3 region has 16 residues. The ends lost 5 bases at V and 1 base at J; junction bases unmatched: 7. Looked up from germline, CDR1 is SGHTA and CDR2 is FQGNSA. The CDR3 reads CASSPGAGGSYNEQFF. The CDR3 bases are TGTGCCAGCAGCCCAGGGGCGGGAGGATCCTACAATGAGCAGTTCTTC.

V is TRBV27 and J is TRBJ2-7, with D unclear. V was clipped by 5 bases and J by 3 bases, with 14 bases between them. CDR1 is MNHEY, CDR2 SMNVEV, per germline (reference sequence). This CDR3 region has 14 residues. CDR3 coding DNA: TGTGCCAGCAGTCGGGCATCGAGTATCTACGAGCAGTACTTC. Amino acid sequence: CASSRASSIYEQYF.

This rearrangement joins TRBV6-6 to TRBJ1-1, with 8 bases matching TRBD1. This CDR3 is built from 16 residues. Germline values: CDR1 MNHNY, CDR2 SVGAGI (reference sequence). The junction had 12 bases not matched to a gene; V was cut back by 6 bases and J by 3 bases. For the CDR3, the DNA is TGTGCCAGCAGCCCACCCCATGACAGGGGTCACACTGAAGCTTTCTTT. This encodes CASSPPHDRGHTEAFF.

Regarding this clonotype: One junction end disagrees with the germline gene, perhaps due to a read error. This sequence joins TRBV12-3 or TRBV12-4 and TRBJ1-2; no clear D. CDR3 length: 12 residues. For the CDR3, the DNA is TGTGCCAGCAGTCCCGGGATTTATGGCTGCACCTTC. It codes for CASSPGIYGCTF.

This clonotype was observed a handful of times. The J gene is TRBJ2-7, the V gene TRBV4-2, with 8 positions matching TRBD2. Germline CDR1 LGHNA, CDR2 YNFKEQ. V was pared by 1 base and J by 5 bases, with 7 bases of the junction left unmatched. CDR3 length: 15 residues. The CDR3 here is CASSQAGGLYNEQYF. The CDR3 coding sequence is TGTGCCAGCAGCCAAGCGGGAGGGCTATATAACGAGCAGTACTTC.

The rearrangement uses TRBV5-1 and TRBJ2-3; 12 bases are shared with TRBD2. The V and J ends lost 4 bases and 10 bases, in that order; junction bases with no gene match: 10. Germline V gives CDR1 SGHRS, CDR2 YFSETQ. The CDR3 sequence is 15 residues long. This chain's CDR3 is CASSLEGTSGQPQYF. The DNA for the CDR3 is TGCGCCAGCAGCCTGGAGGGGACTAGCGGGCAACCGCAGTATTTT.

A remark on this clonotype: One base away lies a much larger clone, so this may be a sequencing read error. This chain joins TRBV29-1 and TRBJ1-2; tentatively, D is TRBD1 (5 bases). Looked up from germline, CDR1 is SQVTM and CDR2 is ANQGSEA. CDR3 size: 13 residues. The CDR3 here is CSVPREGSYGHTF. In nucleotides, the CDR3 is TGCAGCGTTCCCCGGGAGGGGTCCTATGGCCACACCTTC.

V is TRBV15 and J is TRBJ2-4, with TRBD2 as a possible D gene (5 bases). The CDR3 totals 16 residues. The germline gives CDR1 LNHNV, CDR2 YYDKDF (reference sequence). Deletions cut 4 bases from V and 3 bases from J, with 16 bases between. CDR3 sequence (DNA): TGTGCCACCAGCACGGGCCCAAGTGCGGGCAAAAACATTCAGTACTTC. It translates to CATSTGPSAGKNIQYF.

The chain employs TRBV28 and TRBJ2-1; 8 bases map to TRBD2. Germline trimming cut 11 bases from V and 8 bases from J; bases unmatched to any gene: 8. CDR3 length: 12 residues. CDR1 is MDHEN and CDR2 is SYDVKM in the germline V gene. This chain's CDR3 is CAESGGSDEQFF. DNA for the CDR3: TGTGCCGAGTCGGGGGGGAGCGATGAGCAGTTCTTC.

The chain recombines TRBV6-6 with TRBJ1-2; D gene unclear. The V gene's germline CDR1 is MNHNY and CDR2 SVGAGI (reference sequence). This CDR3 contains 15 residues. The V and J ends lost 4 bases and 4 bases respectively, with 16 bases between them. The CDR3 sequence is CASSWEGGAGYGYTF. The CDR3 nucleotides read TGTGCCAGCAGTTGGGAAGGAGGTGCGGGCTATGGCTACACCTTC.

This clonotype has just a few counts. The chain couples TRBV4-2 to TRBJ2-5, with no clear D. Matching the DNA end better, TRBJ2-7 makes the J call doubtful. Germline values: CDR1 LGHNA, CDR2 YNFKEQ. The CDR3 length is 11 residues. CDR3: CASSNWNEQYF. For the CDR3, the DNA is TGTGCCAGCAGCAATTGGAACGAGCAGTACTTC.

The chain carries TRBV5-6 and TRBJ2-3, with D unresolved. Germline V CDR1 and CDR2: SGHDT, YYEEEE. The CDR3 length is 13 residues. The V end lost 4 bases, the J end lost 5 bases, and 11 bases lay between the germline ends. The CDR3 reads CASSIGPVDTQYF. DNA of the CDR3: TGTGCCAGCAGCATCGGACCGGTAGATACGCAGTATTTT.

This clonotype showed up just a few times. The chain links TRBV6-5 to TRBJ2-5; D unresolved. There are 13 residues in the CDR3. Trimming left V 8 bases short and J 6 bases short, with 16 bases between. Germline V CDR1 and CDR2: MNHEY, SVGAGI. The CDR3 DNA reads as TGTGCCAGCTCCTCTAATGCGGTGAAGACCCAGTACTTC. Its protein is CASSSNAVKTQYF.

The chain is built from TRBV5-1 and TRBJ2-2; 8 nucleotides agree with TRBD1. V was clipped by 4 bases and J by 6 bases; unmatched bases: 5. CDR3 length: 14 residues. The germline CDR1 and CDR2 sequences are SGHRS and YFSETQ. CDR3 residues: CASSTRTGPGELFF. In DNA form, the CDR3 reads TGCGCCAGCAGCACACGGACAGGGCCCGGGGAGCTGTTTTTT.